The 28 T cell receptor beta chains given below trace back to one sample, sequenced in a study of cytomegalovirus exposure and HLA in healthy donors. Both 60 Vbeta primers and 13 Jbeta primers went into the PCR. Sequenced by immunoSEQ multiplex PCR; TCRdb stores in-frame clones only, minus some. This sample's table has about 88,000 clones. The sample was PBMCs. These receptors were taken from a girl aged 10-17 years in good health and CMV-seropositive.

This rearrangement joins TRBV4-3 to TRBJ1-1; D gene ambiguous. This CDR3 has 16 residues. Germline V gives CDR1 LGHNA, CDR2 YSLEER. Trimming shortened V by 2 bases and J by 9 bases, and 22 bases separated the two germline ends. The CDR3 DNA reads TGCGCCAGCAGCCAACGCACGCCGGCGGGCCCTGGTCAAGCTTTCTTT. Encoded protein: CASSQRTPAGPGQAFF.

The CDR3 sequence: CASSPRWYENYGYTF. In nucleotides, the CDR3 is TGTGCCAGTAGTCCCCGTTGGTATGAGAACTATGGCTACACCTTC. This chain uses TRBV19 with TRBJ1-2; D gene ambiguous. The CDR3 totals 15 residues. The V end was cut by 5 bases, the J end by 2 bases, with 15 bases between. CDR1 is LNHDA and CDR2 is SQIVND in the germline V gene (reference sequence).

V and J are TRBV7-6 and TRBJ1-2; weak D call: TRBD1 (5 bases). CDR1 and CDR2 from the germline V gene are SGHVS and FNYEAQ. V was shortened by 5 bases and J by 4 bases, with 17 bases between the two germline ends. The CDR3 runs to 15 residues. This chain's CDR3 is CASSASLTGFYGYTF. As DNA, the CDR3 is TGTGCCAGCAGCGCCTCTCTAACAGGCTTCTATGGCTACACCTTC.

The CDR3 region is CAISESEGAQETQYF. CDR3 nucleotides: TGTGCCATCAGTGAGTCAGAGGGGGCCCAAGAGACCCAGTACTTC. V usage is TRBV10-3 and J usage is TRBJ2-5; 7 positions match TRBD1. The junction had 2 bases not matched to a gene; V was cut back by 0 bases and J by 1 base. Germline assignment: CDR1 ENHRY and CDR2 SYGVKD. This CDR3 is built from 15 residues.

The chain recombines TRBV18 with TRBJ1-1; D remains unclear. The CDR3 contains 14 residues. Germline assignment: CDR1 KGHSH and CDR2 LQKENI. V lost 3 bases and J lost 3, with 11 bases in between. CDR3 region: CASSPSEGDTEAFF. In nucleotides, the CDR3 is TGTGCCAGCTCACCCAGTGAGGGAGACACTGAAGCTTTCTTT.

The chain is built from TRBV7-3 and TRBJ1-1; maybe TRBD1 (5 bases). Trimming took off 0 bases at V and 6 bases at J, with 8 bases between the two ends. Germline V gene data show CDR1 as SGHTA and CDR2 as FQGTGA. The length of the CDR3 is 13 residues. Here the CDR3 reads CASSLTGPAEAFF. DNA of the CDR3: TGTGCCAGCAGCTTAACGGGGCCCGCTGAAGCTTTCTTT.

The chain couples TRBV11-3 to TRBJ2-1; tentative D call: TRBD2 (6 bases). V was clipped by 4 bases and J by 5 bases, with 18 bases between them. In germline, CDR1 is SGHNT, CDR2 YENEEA. CDR3 length equals 16 residues. CDR3 in amino acids: CASSSRERGADNEQFF. The CDR3 DNA is TGTGCCAGCAGCTCCAGGGAGCGCGGGGCCGACAATGAGCAGTTCTTC.

V and J are TRBV9 and TRBJ2-7; no clear D gene. The germline gives CDR1 SGDLS, CDR2 YYNGEE. The CDR3 extends over 14 amino acids. V lost 0 bases to trimming and J lost 3 bases, with 10 bases between them. CDR3 nucleotide sequence: TGTGCCAGCAGCGTAGCCGCCAGTGACTACGAGCAGTACTTC. Translated: CASSVAASDYEQYF. The whole variable domain, filled in from reference TRBV9 and TRBJ2-7, reads DSGVTQTPKHLITATGQRVTLRCSPRSGDLSVYWYQQSLDQGLQFLIQYYNGEERAKGNILERFSAQQFPDLHSELNLSSLELGDSALYFCASSVAASDYEQYFGPGTRLTVT.

This chain connects TRBV7-9 to TRBJ2-1; tentative D call: TRBD2 (7 bases). The CDR3 is 16 residues long. The V and J ends lost 7 bases and 5 bases respectively, with 21 bases between them. Germline V gene lookup returns CDR1 SEHNR and CDR2 FQNEAQ (reference sequence). CDR3: CASNPGGAGADNEQFF. For the CDR3, the DNA is TGTGCCAGCAACCCCGGAGGCGCGGGGGCTGACAATGAGCAGTTCTTC.

The chain recombines TRBV28 with TRBJ1-1; tentatively, D is TRBD1 (5 bases). V was clipped by 1 base and J by 7 bases, with 10 bases between them. CDR1 and CDR2 (germline): MDHEN, SYDVKM. The CDR3 consists of 13 residues. The CDR3 protein is CASSLYGHFEAFF. In nucleotides, the CDR3 is TGTGCCAGCAGTTTATATGGACACTTTGAAGCTTTCTTT. Drawing the rest from reference TRBV28 and TRBJ1-1, the complete variable domain is DVKVTQSSRYLVKRTGEKVFLECVQDMDHENMFWYRQDPGLGLRLIYFSYDVKMKEKGDIPEGYSVSREKKERFSLILESASTNQTSMYLCASSLYGHFEAFFGQGTRLTVV.

The rearrangement uses TRBV2 and TRBJ1-5, with 7 nucleotides matching TRBD1. This CDR3 is built from 15 residues. V lost 10 bases to trimming and J lost 4 bases; unmatched junction nucleotides: 13. In germline, CDR1 is SNHLY, CDR2 FYNNEI. The CDR3 loop is CATSRGAGGNQPQHF. The CDR3 region has the DNA TGTGCCACCTCCCGGGGCGCAGGGGGGAATCAGCCCCAGCATTTT.

The rearrangement joins TRBV19 to TRBJ1-1; 9 nucleotides match TRBD1. The germline V gene encodes CDR1 LNHDA and CDR2 SQIVND (reference sequence). This CDR3 has 14 residues. After removal of 5 bases from V and 7 bases from J, the junction contained 8 bases not matched to a gene. This CDR3 reads CASSVGQGYSEAFF. In DNA form, the CDR3 reads TGTGCCAGTAGTGTGGGACAGGGTTATAGTGAAGCTTTCTTT.

V and J are TRBV5-1 and TRBJ1-1; the match to TRBD1 covers 8 bases. The CDR3 is 15 residues long. Trimming at V came to 2 bases and at J to 0 bases, leaving 3 bases not matched to a gene. CDR1 and CDR2 from the germline V gene are SGHRS and YFSETQ. CDR3 protein: CASSFQGAVNTEAFF. As DNA, the CDR3 is TGCGCCAGCAGCTTCCAGGGGGCGGTGAACACTGAAGCTTTCTTT. Full variable domain (outside the CDR3, taken from reference TRBV5-1 and TRBJ1-1): KAGVTQTPRYLIKTRGQQVTLSCSPISGHRSVSWYQQTPGQGLQFLFEYFSETQRNKGNFPGRFSGRQFSNSRSEMNVSTLELGDSALYLCASSFQGAVNTEAFFGQGTRLTVV.

This CDR3 reads CASSPPGQGSSGANVLTF. CDR3 coding DNA: TGTGCCAGCAGCCCGCCGGGACAGGGGAGCTCTGGGGCCAACGTCCTGACTTTC. This sequence joins TRBV9 and TRBJ2-6; 10 positions match TRBD1. Germline loops: CDR1 SGDLS, CDR2 YYNGEE. V trimming: 4 bases; J trimming: 0 bases; junction bases outside the gene matches: 7. The CDR3 extends over 18 amino acids.

The chain uses TRBV6-5 and TRBJ2-2, with TRBD1 matching 9 bases. CDR1 and CDR2 (germline): MNHEY, SVGAGI. Germline trimming cut 6 bases from V and 6 bases from J; bases unmatched to any gene: 8. The CDR3 is 15 residues long. The CDR3 DNA sequence: TGTGCCAGCAGGCCGGGACAGGGAATTTCCGGGGAGCTGTTTTTT. It yields the protein CASRPGQGISGELFF.

The rearrangement links TRBV5-6 to TRBJ1-5; the match to TRBD1 covers 7 bases. The V segment lost 2 bases and the J segment 5 bases; nucleotides outside the gene matches: 4. The CDR3 totals 14 residues. Per germline, CDR1 SGHDT and CDR2 YYEEEE. CDR3 nucleotide sequence: TGTGCCAGCAGCTTACGGGACAGTGATCAGCCCCAGCATTTT. Translation: CASSLRDSDQPQHF.

The rearrangement links TRBV19 to TRBJ2-7; TRBD2 agrees at 11 bases. V shed 4 bases, J shed 4 bases, and the junction held 6 bases outside the gene matches. The CDR3 contains 15 residues. Germline V gene lookup returns CDR1 LNHDA and CDR2 SQIVND (reference sequence). CDR3 amino acids: CASSTLAGGLYEQYF. CDR3 DNA: TGTGCCAGTAGTACCCTAGCGGGGGGACTGTACGAGCAGTACTTC.

As for this clone: At the DNA level, this CDR3 is encoded by other sequences in the same sample as well. The CDR3 DNA reads as TGCGCCAGCAGCCAAGATAGGGGCAACACTGAAGCTTTCTTT. As protein: CASSQDRGNTEAFF. The V gene is TRBV4-3, the J gene TRBJ1-1; maybe TRBD1 (5 bases). The V gene's germline CDR1 is LGHNA and CDR2 YSLEER. Trimming removed 0 bases from V and 2 bases from J, with 7 bases in between. The CDR3 runs to 14 residues.

The V call is TRBV6-5, the J call TRBJ1-1, with TRBD1 as a possible D gene (6 bases). Germline lookup yields CDR1 MNHEY and CDR2 SVGAGI. V lost 3 bases to trimming and J lost 5 bases, with 10 bases between them. The CDR3 spans 13 residues. The CDR3 sequence is CASSYRQGTEAFF. CDR3 DNA: TGTGCCAGCAGTTATCGGCAGGGGACTGAAGCTTTCTTT.

The chain joins TRBV4-1 to TRBJ2-4, with 8 bases lining up with TRBD1. CDR1 and CDR2 (germline): MGHRA, YSYEKL. Trimming at V came to 3 bases and at J to 7 bases, leaving 5 bases not matched to a gene. This CDR3 is 14 amino acids long. The CDR3 coding sequence is TGCGCCAGCAGCCAGTCCCGGGACAGGAACATTCAGTACTTC. Residues: CASSQSRDRNIQYF.

The genes are TRBV30 and TRBJ1-6; possibly TRBD1 for D (5 bases). This CDR3 comprises 14 residues. Looked up from germline, CDR1 is GTSNPN and CDR2 is SVGIG (reference sequence). The V end lost 1 base, the J end lost 7 bases, and 11 bases lay between the germline ends. The CDR3 is CAWSGQGANSPLHF. DNA for the CDR3: TGTGCCTGGAGTGGACAAGGGGCGAATTCACCCCTCCACTTT.

This chain joins TRBV7-3 and TRBJ1-1, with 8 bases matching TRBD1. CDR1 is SGHTA and CDR2 is FQGTGA in the germline V gene. The V and J ends lost 5 bases and 1 base, in that order; junction bases with no gene match: 12. This CDR3 spans 17 amino acids. CDR3 in DNA: TGTGCCAGCAGCCTAGGAGGGGACAGGCTTACGAACACTGAAGCTTTCTTT. Its protein product is CASSLGGDRLTNTEAFF.

The chain carries TRBV7-2 and TRBJ1-1, with D possibly TRBD1 on 6 matching bases. The CDR3 runs 13 residues. The germline CDR1 and CDR2 sequences are SGHTA and FQGNSA. The V end lost 3 bases, the J end lost 5 bases, and 10 bases lay between the germline ends. The CDR3 loop reads CASSFMGTTEAFF. CDR3 nucleotides: TGTGCCAGCAGCTTCATGGGGACAACTGAAGCTTTCTTT.

This sequence joins TRBV18 and TRBJ2-7, with 8 positions matching TRBD1. The CDR3 totals 15 residues. V gave up 4 bases and J gave up 2 bases; unmatched junction bases: 7. Germline CDR1 and CDR2: KGHSH and LQKENI. CDR3 loop: CASSLHGQGAYEQYF. CDR3 nucleotide sequence: TGTGCCAGCTCACTCCACGGACAGGGCGCCTACGAGCAGTACTTC.

The V and J genes are TRBV5-6 and TRBJ2-1; D perhaps matches TRBD1 (5 bases). Trimming cost V 5 bases and J 3 bases, with 9 bases left between them. Per the germline V gene, CDR1 is SGHDT and CDR2 is YYEEEE. This CDR3 region has 13 residues. The CDR3 sequence: CASRLGHYNEQFF. The CDR3 DNA reads TGTGCCAGCAGACTTGGACACTACAATGAGCAGTTCTTC.

The chain uses TRBV19 and TRBJ1-1; D is undetermined. Germline-derived CDR1 and CDR2 are LNHDA and SQIVND (reference sequence). Trimming cost V 9 bases and J 1 base, with 9 bases left between them. This CDR3 is 12 amino acids long. CDR3 sequence: CASGKKNTEAFF. CDR3 sequence (DNA): TGTGCCAGCGGGAAAAAGAACACTGAAGCTTTCTTT. Full variable domain (rest looked up from reference TRBV19 and TRBJ1-1): DGGITQSPKYLFRKEGQNVTLSCEQNLNHDAMYWYRQDPGQGLRLIYYSQIVNDFQKGDIAEGYSVSREKKESFPLTVTSAQKNPTAFYLCASGKKNTEAFFGQGTRLTVV.

V usage is TRBV7-3 and J usage is TRBJ1-1; no reliable D call. This CDR3 has 13 residues. Trimming removed 2 bases from V and 1 base from J, with 5 bases in between. CDR1 SGHTA and CDR2 FQGTGA come from the germline V gene. The chain's CDR3 is CASSLRGNTEAFF. CDR3 sequence (DNA): TGTGCCAGCAGCTTACGGGGGAACACTGAAGCTTTCTTT. The variable domain in full, with the rest retrieved from reference TRBV7-3 and TRBJ1-1, is GAGVSQTPSNKVTEKGKYVELRCDPISGHTALYWYRQSLGQGPEFLIYFQGTGAADDSGLPNDRFFAVRPEGSVSTLKIQRTERGDSAVYLCASSLRGNTEAFFGQGTRLTVV.

This chain uses TRBV28 with TRBJ1-1; D perhaps matches TRBD1 (5 bases). The germline V gene encodes CDR1 MDHEN and CDR2 SYDVKM. The CDR3 is 16 residues long. Between the trimmed V and J ends, which lost 2 bases and 0 bases, there was a span of 13 bases. The CDR3 loop reads CASSLRGSILNTEAFF. The CDR3 nucleotides read TGTGCCAGCAGTTTAAGGGGCTCTATCTTGAACACTGAAGCTTTCTTT.